This T cell receptor beta chain is drawn from a study of blood T cell repertoires in COVID-19. Study-level information: The samples span acute and convalescent COVID-19 from the United States, Italy and Spain.

V dropped 6 bases and J dropped 7 bases, with 19 bases sitting between them. The germline gives CDR1 SNHLY, CDR2 FYNNEI. The length of the CDR3 is 15 residues. Assay used: immunoSEQ multiplex PCR; TCRdb lists only in-frame clones, some missing. The sample has more than 100,000 clones; approximately 89% are singletons. V and J are TRBV2 and TRBJ2-1; a possible D gene is TRBD2 (7 bases). This clonotype was obtained from a woman of 80 years or more in a cohort sampled during active COVID-19. Specimen: peripheral blood. As DNA, the CDR3 is TGTGCCAGCAGCACCCAGAGGGGGGGCTGGAATGAGCAGTTCTTC. Protein sequence: CASSTQRGGWNEQFF.